This T cell receptor beta chain was sequenced during a study of blood T cell repertoires in COVID-19. In the study overall: COVID-19 samples collected from the United States, Italy and Spain covered acute and convalescent phases. In each case, the material was cDNA or gDNA derived from T cells, B-cell-depleted T cells, or PBMCs.

Per germline, CDR1 SEHNR and CDR2 FQNEAQ (reference sequence). The CDR3 runs to 17 residues. V dropped 5 bases and J dropped 1 base, with 20 bases sitting between them. The table lists this clone with a count of one. The method was immunoSEQ multiplex PCR; TCRdb's version includes in-frame clones alone and lacks a portion of them. The sample lists more than 300,000 clones, nearly 90% occurring once. Sequencing was carried out using peripheral blood. The sequence was obtained from a woman aged 40 to 49 with COVID-19, enrolled during active disease. The genes are TRBV7-9 and TRBJ1-2; TRBD1 might be the D (6 bases). The CDR3 is CASSPFGQPIDNYGYTF. The CDR3 DNA reads as TGTGCCAGCAGCCCTTTTGGACAGCCTATTGATAACTATGGCTACACCTTC.